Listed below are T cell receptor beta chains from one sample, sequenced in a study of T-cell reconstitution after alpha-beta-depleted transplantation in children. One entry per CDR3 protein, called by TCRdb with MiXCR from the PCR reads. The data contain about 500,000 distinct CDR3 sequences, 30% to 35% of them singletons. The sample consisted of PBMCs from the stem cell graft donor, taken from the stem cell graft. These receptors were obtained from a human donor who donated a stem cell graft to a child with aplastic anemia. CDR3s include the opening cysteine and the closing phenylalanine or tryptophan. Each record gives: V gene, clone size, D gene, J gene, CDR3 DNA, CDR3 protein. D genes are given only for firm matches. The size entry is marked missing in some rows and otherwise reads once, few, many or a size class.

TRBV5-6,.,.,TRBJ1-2,TGTGCCAGCAGCCCACCGGCGGTGAACTATGGCTACACCTTC,CASSPPAVNYGYTF
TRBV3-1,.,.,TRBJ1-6,TGTGCCAGCAGCCAATCTCTTATGGGGTTTTTGTCACCCCTCCACTTT,CASSQSLMGFLSPLHF
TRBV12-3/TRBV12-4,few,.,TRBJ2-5,TGTGCCAGCAGTTTAGTGGGTACAGTCCAAGAGACCCAGTACTTC,CASSLVGTVQETQYF
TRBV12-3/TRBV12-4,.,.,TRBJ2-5,TGTGCCAGCAGTGCCGGGGGGACAATAGCGGAGACCCAGTACTTC,CASSAGGTIAETQYF
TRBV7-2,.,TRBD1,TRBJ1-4,TGTGCCAGCAGCCCAAGGACAGGAACTAATGAAAAACTGTTTTTT,CASSPRTGTNEKLFF
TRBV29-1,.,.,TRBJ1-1,TGCAGCGTTGAACCGGTTTTCGCAGAAGCTTTCTTT,CSVEPVFAEAFF
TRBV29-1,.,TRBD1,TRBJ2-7,TGCAGCGCGCCACAGGGGACCTCGGGGGAGCAGTACTTC,CSAPQGTSGEQYF
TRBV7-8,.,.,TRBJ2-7,TGTGCCAGCAGCTTATTAGCGCGAAGCTCCTACGAGCAGTACTTC,CASSLLARSSYEQYF
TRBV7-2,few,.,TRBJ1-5,TGTGCCAGCAGCCGCAGGGGAGGGAGCAATCAGCCCCAGCATTTT,CASSRRGGSNQPQHF
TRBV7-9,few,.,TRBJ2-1,TGTGCCAGCAGCCCCGGGTCGGGTTATTACAATGAGCAGTTCTTC,CASSPGSGYYNEQFF
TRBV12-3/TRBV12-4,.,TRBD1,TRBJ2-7,TGTGCCAGCTCGAAACAGGGGCAGGGCGGGTACGAGCAGTACTTC,CASSKQGQGGYEQYF
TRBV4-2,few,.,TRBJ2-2,TGTGCCAGCAGCCAAGATCTCGGACAGTTAAACACCGGGGAGCTGTTTTTT,CASSQDLGQLNTGELFF
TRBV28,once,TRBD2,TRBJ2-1,TGTGCCAACAGTGAATCAAGCGGGAGTTCTCGCAATGAGCAGTTCTTC,CANSESSGSSRNEQFF
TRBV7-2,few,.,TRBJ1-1,TGTGCCAGCAGCTCGAACTCAGGGAGGCGAACTGAAGCTTTCTTT,CASSSNSGRRTEAFF
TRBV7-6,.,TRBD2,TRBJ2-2,TGTGCCAGCAGCTTAGGTCATGACAGCGGGAGGTCGGGCACCGGGGAGCTGTTTTTT,CASSLGHDSGRSGTGELFF
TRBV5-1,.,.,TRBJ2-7,TGCGCCAGCAGCTTGGGAGGACGGCCTGCCTACGAGCAGTACTTC,CASSLGGRPAYEQYF
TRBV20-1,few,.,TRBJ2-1,TGCAGTGCTAGAGCAATCGGTCCCAGCTCCTACAATGAGCAGTTCTTC,CSARAIGPSSYNEQFF
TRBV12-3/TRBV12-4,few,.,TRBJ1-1,TGTGCCAGCAGTTCCCACTTCGGACAGATGAACACTGAAGCTTTCTTT,CASSSHFGQMNTEAFF
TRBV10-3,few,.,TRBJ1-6,TGTGCCATCAGTGAGTCCCCCCGGGCCGATAATTCACCCCTCCACTTT,CAISESPRADNSPLHF
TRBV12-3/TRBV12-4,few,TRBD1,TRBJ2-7,TGTGCCAGCAGTTTAGGGGGGGGGACAGGGGTATCCGAGCAGTACTTC,CASSLGGGTGVSEQYF
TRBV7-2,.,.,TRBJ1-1,TGTGCCAGCAGCTTAGAATCCGCCACTGAAGCTTTCTTT,CASSLESATEAFF
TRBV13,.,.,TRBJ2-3,TGTGCCAGCAGCCCCAACCGCAGGGGTACAGATACGCAGTATTTT,CASSPNRRGTDTQYF
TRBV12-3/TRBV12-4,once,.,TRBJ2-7,TGTGCCAGCAGTTTTGCGGGTGGCTACGAGCAGTACTTC,CASSFAGGYEQYF
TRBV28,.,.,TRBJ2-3,TGTGCCAGCAGTTTATCTTCACCCCTCACAGATACGCAGTATTTT,CASSLSSPLTDTQYF
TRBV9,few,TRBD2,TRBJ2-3,TGTGCCAGCAGCGTAAGAGCTAGCGGGATGGCAGATACGCAGTATTTT,CASSVRASGMADTQYF